The sequence of this T cell receptor (beta chain) was determined in a study of shared clonotypes between healthy human individuals (dated by TCRdb to the early 2020s). Concerning the study at large: The cohort included three men and a couple of women between 18 and 49 years of age. For each donor, CD4 naive and CD4 memory were each given three plates, CD8 naive was given two plates, and CD8 memory was given one plate. To estimate repertoire size and how much clonotypes are shared between individuals, the study performed deep sequencing of blood TCR repertoires from roughly five healthy adults. Different laboratories and diverse techniques were used to prepare libraries and sequence TCR repertoires, to increase sequencing depth and limit assay-specific biases. Between about 0.85 and 8.9 billion PBMCs per donor were obtained by leukapheresis.

Comment on this clone: Its antigen is currently not known. Base qualities are not provided; no much larger clone lies one nucleotide away.

On the study overall, not on this receptor specifically: Larger estimated clonotype richness was generally found for naive subsets than for memory subsets. About 5% of naive CD4, roughly 3.5% of naive CD8, about 2.4% of memory CD4, and roughly 0.4% of memory CD8 clonotypes were shared across several donors. Because the study included a small number of donors, the genetic and exposure-history diversity represented was limited. Incomplete sequencing was indicated by rarefaction of sorted-subset datasets, despite the large sequencing depth. Pairwise subsampling indicated that sequencing depth was expected to affect the degree of clonotype sharing among donors. Sampling was restricted to blood, and TCR repertoires in tissue are likely to differ from TCR repertoires in blood. Clonotypes shared by all four sorted-subset donors showed higher generation probabilities than non-shared clonotypes.

The CDR3 numbers 15 residues from cysteine through phenylalanine. The entry retains the CDR3 DNA only, 45 bases that are in frame from base 1. CDR1 and CDR2 (SGHDT, YYEEEE) derive from the germline V gene. V lost 5 bases and J lost 0 bases; the stretch between them is 14 bases long. CD8 naive samples were obtained by positive selection for CCR7 among CD45RO-negative cells, yielding a CD45RA+CCR7+ population from which TemRA cells were excluded. Healthy HIV-negative adults with no recently reported acute infections or vaccinations were included as donors. Only Caucasian adults living in Nashville, Tennessee, USA were represented among the donors. Blood was obtained by leukapheresis, after which PBMCs were separated by Ficoll-Histopaque density gradient centrifugation and cryopreserved in liquid nitrogen vapor phase. Analytical flow cytometry was used to check the purity and quantity of every magnetically sorted T cell population. Genomic DNA was isolated from every sorted fraction and measured by UV absorbance on a Nanodrop 2000c.

Using the deep immunoSEQ assay, TCR CDR3 regions were amplified from genomic DNA by multiplex PCR. Extracted genomic DNA from each cell subset was spread evenly across all wells of several immunoSEQ 96-well plates, with each plate serving as a replicate. For sorted subsets, around 200 ng genomic DNA, equal to 30,000 to 35,000 T cell genomes, was loaded into each replicate PCR. The purified libraries were quantified using a Qubit 3.0 fluorometer, sized with a Bioanalyzer 2100, and then quantified again using the KAPA Library Quantification kit. Every immunoSEQ 96-well plate was sequenced on a dedicated single-read 150-cycle Illumina NextSeq 550 flow cell. As for the authors' bioinformatics: Because the immunoSEQ output held only junctional sequences and lacked quality scores, the filtering could not match the filtering applied to full-length reads. To assign V/J genes and CDR3, sequences were annotated using PyIR, a Python wrapper for IgBLAST v1.9, with IMGT germline references. Any read was removed if the V/J assignment was weak (E-value above 1e-6), the CDR3 was missing, or the read contained stop codons, out-of-frame junctions, or ambiguous translated residues. V3J clonotypes were defined as sequences sharing the same inferred V gene, J gene, and CDR3 amino acid sequence. Percentage overlap between repertoires was computed as shared unique clonotypes divided by the size of the smaller repertoire. Three approaches were used to assess repertoire richness: RTK rarefaction, the Chao1 estimator, and Recon v2.1 estimates of unobserved clonotypes. Generation probabilities for all TCRbeta clonotypes obtained by the gDNA method from a handful of donors were computed using OLGA. TCRdb mirrors the immuneACCESS table, restricted to in-frame sequences. Some clones are absent from its copies; in checked studies, under half trace to an unresolved V gene, and the reason for the others is unknown. V and J calls and clone size are those listed in that table; D and trimming were worked out from the DNA. For this sample there are roughly 2 million clones; about 95% appear just once. Roughly 1.1% of the sample rests with the top ten.

The V gene is TRBV5-6 and the J gene is TRBJ1-1; the D gene is unclear. The sample was naive CD8+ T cells sorted from blood. In light of the paper, this sample's cell subset or site label describes: CD45RA+CCR7+. This receptor was obtained from a man aged 18 to 30 in good health. The DNA sequence follows: TGTGCCAGCAGTGACAACGGCAGGATGAACACTGAAGCTTTCTTT. Its coded protein is CASSDNGRMNTEAFF.